This entry is about one T cell receptor beta chain. Per germline, CDR1 SEHNR and CDR2 FQNEAQ (reference sequence). This CDR3 contains 14 residues. V was trimmed by 0 bases and J by 8 bases, leaving 10 bases between them. This sample is drawn from a study of blood T cell repertoires in COVID-19. About the study: The United States, Italy and Spain supplied acute and convalescent COVID-19 samples. Nucleic acid was either cDNA or gDNA, and it came from T cells, B-cell-depleted T cells, or PBMCs.

Authors' methods: Quantification of nucleated cells was approximated via reference gene primer amplification. Measured with immunoSEQ multiplex PCR; TCRdb has only the in-frame clones, and not every one. The D gene and trimming were derived from the DNA, and the V and J assignments and clone size from that table. The repertoire has about 400,000 clones, roughly 89% of them found once; the top ten carry around 1.7%. Individuals drawn from about two dozen US areas were about 18 to 89 years old. The chain recombines TRBV7-9 with TRBJ1-4; a possible D gene is TRBD1 (6 bases). Source material: PBMCs or T cells enriched from blood (not recorded which). The sequence derives from a woman aged 25 to 45 who had recovered from COVID-19. The CDR3 region is CASSLAAGQEKLFF. The DNA for the CDR3 is TGTGCCAGCAGCTTAGCGGCCGGACAGGAAAAACTGTTTTTT. Complete variable domain (other parts from reference TRBV7-9 and TRBJ1-4): DTGVSQNPRHKITKRGQNVTFRCDPISEHNRLYWYRQTLGQGPEFLTYFQNEAQLEKSRLLSDRFSAERPKGSFSTLEIQRTEQGDSAMYLCASSLAAGQEKLFFGSGTQLSVL.